These 19 T cell receptor beta chains share one sample of origin, sequenced in a study of OX40 agonist ivuxolimab in advanced cancers. Sequencing used immunoSEQ multiplex PCR; TCRdb keeps in-frame clones, though not all of them. The sample contains 55,000 to 85,000 clones, around 86% of which appear only once. Source: CD4+ or CD8+ T cells sorted from blood, taken in a trial of the OX40 agonist ivuxolimab. Receptor source: an adult with an advanced solid tumor such as melanoma, head and neck, liver or kidney cancer.

The chain is built from TRBV28 and TRBJ2-2; D is unclear. V shed 6 bases and J shed 4 bases, with 18 bases lying between them. Germline V lookup: CDR1 MDHEN, CDR2 SYDVKM. The CDR3 is 16 amino acids. CDR3 in DNA: TGTGCCAGCAGGTTCACGAGATGGGGTAGCACCGGGGAGCTGTTTTTT. Its translation: CASRFTRWGSTGELFF.

The CDR3, as DNA: TGCGCCAGCAGCCCCCTAAGGGGGTACACTGAAGCTTTCTTT. Translating it yields CASSPLRGYTEAFF. The chain has TRBV4-1 and TRBJ1-1, with a tentative D call TRBD1 (6 bases). The CDR3 totals 14 residues. Germline CDR1 MGHRA, CDR2 YSYEKL. The V end lost 4 bases, the J end lost 3 bases, and 12 bases lay between the germline ends.

The V and J genes are TRBV18 and TRBJ1-1, with 7 nucleotides matching TRBD1. This CDR3 contains 14 residues. Germline V gene data show CDR1 as KGHSH and CDR2 as LQKENI. Losses at the gene ends were 6 bases for V and 5 bases for J; bases not matched to a gene: 9. This CDR3 reads CASSPGGRVTEAFF. The CDR3 DNA reads as TGTGCCAGCTCCCCAGGGGGGCGGGTAACTGAAGCTTTCTTT.

CDR3 region: CASSPGEGWNYNEQFF. Written as DNA, the CDR3 is TGCGCCAGCAGTCCTGGGGAGGGTTGGAACTACAATGAGCAGTTCTTC. The chain couples TRBV5-1 to TRBJ2-1; TRBD2 aligns across 7 bases. This CDR3 contains 16 residues. In germline, CDR1 is SGHRS, CDR2 YFSETQ. V gave up 5 bases and J gave up 3 bases; unmatched junction bases: 11.

The chain combines TRBV18 with TRBJ1-2, with 7 bases aligning to TRBD1. The CDR3 has 15 amino acids. V gave up 6 bases and J gave up 3 bases; unmatched junction bases: 10. Germline V gene data show CDR1 as KGHSH and CDR2 as LQKENI. The chain's CDR3 is CASSPAGGTYYGYTF. CDR3 nucleotide sequence: TGTGCCAGCTCTCCAGCAGGGGGGACCTACTATGGCTACACCTTC.

The rearrangement links TRBV9 to TRBJ2-1, with a tentative D call TRBD2 (5 bases). Trimming removed 3 bases from V and 10 bases from J, with 26 bases in between. This CDR3 is built from 17 residues. Germline V gene data show CDR1 as SGDLS and CDR2 as YYNGEE. This CDR3 reads CASSAELPGPGSGEQFF. The CDR3 nucleotides are TGTGCCAGCAGCGCCGAATTACCGGGCCCCGGGTCGGGGGAGCAGTTCTTC.

This sequence joins TRBV30 and TRBJ2-3, with 7 bases identical to TRBD1. This CDR3 comprises 12 residues. The junction had 3 bases not matched to a gene; V was cut back by 0 bases and J by 9 bases. Germline assignment: CDR1 GTSNPN and CDR2 SVGIG (reference sequence). The CDR3 here is CAWSVEGATQYF. Written as DNA, the CDR3 is TGTGCCTGGAGTGTAGAGGGGGCGACGCAGTATTTT.

The chain couples TRBV6-1 to TRBJ1-5; tentative D call: TRBD1 (5 bases). V dropped 3 bases and J dropped 4 bases, with 22 bases sitting between them. Germline V gives CDR1 MNHNS, CDR2 SASEGT. The CDR3 contains 18 residues. CDR3 in DNA: TGTGCCAGCAGTGATGGGAGGGGAGGACGACGGACAAATCAGCCCCAGCATTTT. This sequence encodes CASSDGRGGRRTNQPQHF.

V gene TRBV9 combines with J gene TRBJ1-4; D is perhaps TRBD1 (6 bases). Trimming removed 4 bases from V and 7 bases from J, with 23 bases in between. The CDR3 loop spans 17 amino acids. Germline V gene data show CDR1 as SGDLS and CDR2 as YYNGEE. DNA of the CDR3: TGTGCCAGCAGCCAAGGCCAAATACAGGGTTCTGGTGAAAAACTGTTTTTT. It is translated as CASSQGQIQGSGEKLFF.

To note about this clone: One end of the junction is discordant with germline, which a read error may explain. This rearrangement joins TRBV7-7 to TRBJ2-3; 11 bases fit TRBD2. The CDR3 covers 15 residues. Germline CDR1 SSHAT, CDR2 FNYEAQ (reference sequence). CDR3 DNA sequence: TGTGCTAGCAGCTTTAGCGGGGGGGCTCAAGATACGCAGTATTTT. This codes for CASSFSGGAQDTQYF.

The chain employs TRBV19 and TRBJ2-7, with D unresolved. The ends were cut back, 5 bases at V and 3 bases at J, with 5 bases in the middle. CDR1 LNHDA and CDR2 SQIVND come from the germline V gene (reference sequence). The CDR3 sequence is 11 residues long. In nucleotides, the CDR3 is TGTGCCAGTAGTTCCTACTACGAGCAGTACTTC. Translating gives CASSSYYEQYF.

The CDR3 spells CSPLTQEASSYEQYF. In DNA form, the CDR3 reads TGCAGCCCCCTCACCCAGGAGGCAAGCTCCTACGAGCAGTACTTC. The chain couples TRBV29-1 to TRBJ2-7; weak D call: TRBD2 (5 bases). The CDR3 runs to 15 residues. The V end was cut by 8 bases, the J end by 0 bases, with 20 bases between. Germline V lookup: CDR1 SQVTM, CDR2 ANQGSEA.

This chain links TRBV11-2 with TRBJ2-5; weak D call: TRBD1 (6 bases). Germline CDR1 and CDR2: SGHAT and FQNNGV. V was trimmed by 4 bases and J by 1 base, leaving 10 bases between them. This CDR3 region has 14 residues. This CDR3 is CASSWGHSQETQYF. The CDR3 DNA reads TGTGCCAGCAGCTGGGGGCATTCCCAAGAGACCCAGTACTTC.

The chain couples TRBV30 to TRBJ1-2; no reliable D call. This CDR3 contains 14 residues. V was trimmed by 5 bases and J by 3 bases, leaving 16 bases between them. CDR1 is GTSNPN and CDR2 is SVGIG in the germline V gene (reference sequence). The CDR3 protein is CAWAPESHYYGYTF. The CDR3 DNA reads as TGTGCCTGGGCCCCAGAGTCCCACTACTATGGCTACACCTTC.

This clone was detected only once. The gene calls are TRBV5-6 and TRBJ2-1, with D possibly being TRBD1 (6 bases). Germline lookup yields CDR1 SGHDT and CDR2 YYEEEE. V was shortened by 4 bases and J by 4 bases, with 15 bases between the two germline ends. This CDR3 spans 15 amino acids. CDR3 in amino acids: CASSPLLGQYNEQFF. CDR3 coding DNA: TGTGCCAGCAGCCCACTATTAGGACAGTACAATGAGCAGTTCTTC.

The chain joins TRBV7-6 to TRBJ2-5; D not certain. The CDR3 runs 13 residues. The germline V gene encodes CDR1 SGHVS and CDR2 FNYEAQ. The germline V and J ends were trimmed by 2 bases and 5 bases, with 9 bases remaining between them. The CDR3 DNA sequence: TGTGCCAGCAGCTTATCGGTCGCGGAGACCCAGTACTTC. Its translation: CASSLSVAETQYF.

V is TRBV28 and J is TRBJ1-2; no reliable D call. In germline, CDR1 is MDHEN, CDR2 SYDVKM. The CDR3 extends over 11 amino acids. V lost 3 bases to trimming and J lost 4 bases, with 3 bases between them. CDR3 in DNA: TGTGCCAGCAGTTTTATCTATGGCTACACCTTC. It encodes CASSFIYGYTF.

This sequence joins TRBV27 and TRBJ1-5; D is unresolved. The V and J ends lost 2 bases and 1 base respectively, with 3 bases between them. The CDR3 has 13 residues. In germline, CDR1 is MNHEY, CDR2 SMNVEV (reference sequence). In nucleotides, the CDR3 is TGTGCCAGCAGTTTAGTCAGCAATCAGCCCCAGCATTTT. Translated: CASSLVSNQPQHF.

The chain links TRBV4-3 to TRBJ2-1, with D unclear. In germline, CDR1 is LGHNA, CDR2 YSLEER. The CDR3 totals 14 residues. V lost 3 bases, J lost 7 bases, and 13 bases lay in between. The CDR3 DNA follows: TGCGCCAGCAGCCAGTCCCAGTCTCGTAATGAGCAGTTCTTC. Protein product: CASSQSQSRNEQFF.